This TCR beta chain originates from a study of blood T cell repertoires in COVID-19. About the study: Collection of acute and convalescent COVID-19 samples took place in the United States, Italy and Spain. The cDNA or gDNA used as material had been derived from T cells, B-cell-depleted T cells, or PBMCs.

CDR1 SGHAT and CDR2 FQNNGV come from the germline V gene. V shed 4 bases, J shed 14 bases, and the junction held 7 bases outside the gene matches. The CDR3 contains 12 residues. Original data processing: Reference gene primers were amplified, and this amplification served to estimate nucleated cell counts. The repertoire was sequenced with immunoSEQ multiplex PCR; TCRdb's copy has only in-frame clones and lacks some. That table supplies the V and J calls and clone size; D and trimming were determined from the DNA. The sample has roughly 90,000 clones, about 85% seen once; the top ten hold around 12%.

Input material: peripheral blood. This TCR was sampled from a human donor in a cohort sampled during active COVID-19. The J gene is TRBJ2-1, the V gene TRBV11-2, with 8 bases fitting TRBD1. The CDR3 spells CASSSLDREKFF. DNA of the CDR3: TGTGCCAGCAGCTCCTTGGACAGGGAAAAGTTCTTC.